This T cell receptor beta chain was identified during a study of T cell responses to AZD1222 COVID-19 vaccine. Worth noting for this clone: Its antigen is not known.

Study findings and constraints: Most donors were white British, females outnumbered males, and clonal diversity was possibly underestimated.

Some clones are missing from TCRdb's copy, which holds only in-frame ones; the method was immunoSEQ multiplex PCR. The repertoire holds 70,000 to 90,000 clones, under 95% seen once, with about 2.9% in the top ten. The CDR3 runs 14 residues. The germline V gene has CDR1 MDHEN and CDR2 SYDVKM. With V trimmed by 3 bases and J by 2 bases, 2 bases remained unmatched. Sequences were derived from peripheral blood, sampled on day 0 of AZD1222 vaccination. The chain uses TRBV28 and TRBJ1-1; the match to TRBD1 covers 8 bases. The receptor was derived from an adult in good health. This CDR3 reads CASSFDRGNTEAFF. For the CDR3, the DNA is TGTGCCAGCAGTTTCGACAGGGGCAACACTGAAGCTTTCTTT.